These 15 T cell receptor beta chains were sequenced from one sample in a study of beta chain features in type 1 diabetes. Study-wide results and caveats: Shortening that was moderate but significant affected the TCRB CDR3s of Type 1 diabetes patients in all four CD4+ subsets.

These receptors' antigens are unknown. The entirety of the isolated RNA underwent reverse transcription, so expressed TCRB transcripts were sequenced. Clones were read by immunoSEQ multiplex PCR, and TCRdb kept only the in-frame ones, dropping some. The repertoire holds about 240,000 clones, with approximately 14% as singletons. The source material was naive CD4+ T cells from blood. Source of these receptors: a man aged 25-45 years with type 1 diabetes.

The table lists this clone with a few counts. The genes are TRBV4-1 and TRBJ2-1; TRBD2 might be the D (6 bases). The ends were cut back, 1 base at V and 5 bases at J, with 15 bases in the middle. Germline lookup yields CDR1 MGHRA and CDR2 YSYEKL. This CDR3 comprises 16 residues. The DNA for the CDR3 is TGCGCCAGCAGCCAAGGGCCGGACTGGGGGGACAATGAGCAGTTCTTC. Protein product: CASSQGPDWGDNEQFF.

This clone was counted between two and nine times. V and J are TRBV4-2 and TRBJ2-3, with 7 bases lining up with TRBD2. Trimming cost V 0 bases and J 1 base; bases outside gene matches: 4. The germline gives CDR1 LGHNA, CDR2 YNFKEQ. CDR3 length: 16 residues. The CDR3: CASSQDGTSGTDTQYF. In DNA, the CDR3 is TGTGCCAGCAGCCAAGATGGAACTAGCGGCACAGATACGCAGTATTTT.

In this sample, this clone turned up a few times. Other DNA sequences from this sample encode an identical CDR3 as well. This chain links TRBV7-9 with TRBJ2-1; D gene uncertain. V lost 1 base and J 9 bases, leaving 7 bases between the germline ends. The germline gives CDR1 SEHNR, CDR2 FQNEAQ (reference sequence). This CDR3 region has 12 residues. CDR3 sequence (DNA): TGTGCCAGCAGCTTAGAGGCAGGTGAGCAGTTCTTC. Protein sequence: CASSLEAGEQFF. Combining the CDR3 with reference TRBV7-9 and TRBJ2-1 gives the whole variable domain DTGVSQNPRHKITKRGQNVTFRCDPISEHNRLYWYRQTLGQGPEFLTYFQNEAQLEKSRLLSDRFSAERPKGSFSTLEIQRTEQGDSAMYLCASSLEAGEQFFGPGTRLTVL.

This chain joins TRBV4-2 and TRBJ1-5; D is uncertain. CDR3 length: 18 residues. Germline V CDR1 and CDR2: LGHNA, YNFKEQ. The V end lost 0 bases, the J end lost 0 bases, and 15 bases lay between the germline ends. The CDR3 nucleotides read TGTGCCAGCAGCCAAGATCCTTCGGGAACCTCTAGCAATCAGCCCCAGCATTTT. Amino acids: CASSQDPSGTSSNQPQHF.

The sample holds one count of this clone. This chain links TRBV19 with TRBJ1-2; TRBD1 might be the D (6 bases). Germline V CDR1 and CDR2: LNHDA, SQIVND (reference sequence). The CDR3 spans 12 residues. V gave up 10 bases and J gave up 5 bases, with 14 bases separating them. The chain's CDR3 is CATTGQSYGYTF. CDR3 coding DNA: TGTGCCACCACAGGACAGTCGTATGGCTACACCTTC.

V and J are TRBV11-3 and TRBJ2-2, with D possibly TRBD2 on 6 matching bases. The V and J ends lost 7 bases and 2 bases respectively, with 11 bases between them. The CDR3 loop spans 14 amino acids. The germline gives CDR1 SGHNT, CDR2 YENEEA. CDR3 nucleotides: TGTGCCAGCACCCGGGCGGGAAACACCGGGGAGCTGTTTTTT. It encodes CASTRAGNTGELFF.

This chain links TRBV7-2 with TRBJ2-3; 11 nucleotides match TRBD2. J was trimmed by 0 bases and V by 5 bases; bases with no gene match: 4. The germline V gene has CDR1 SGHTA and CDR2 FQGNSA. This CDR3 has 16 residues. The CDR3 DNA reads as TGTGCCAGCAGCCCGGGACTAGCGGCTAGCACAGATACGCAGTATTTT. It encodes CASSPGLAASTDTQYF.

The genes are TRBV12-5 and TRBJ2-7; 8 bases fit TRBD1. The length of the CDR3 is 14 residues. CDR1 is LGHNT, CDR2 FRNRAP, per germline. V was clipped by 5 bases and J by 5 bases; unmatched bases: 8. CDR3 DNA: TGTGCTAGTGGTCCTGGACAGGGAACCCACGAGCAGTACTTC. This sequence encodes CASGPGQGTHEQYF.

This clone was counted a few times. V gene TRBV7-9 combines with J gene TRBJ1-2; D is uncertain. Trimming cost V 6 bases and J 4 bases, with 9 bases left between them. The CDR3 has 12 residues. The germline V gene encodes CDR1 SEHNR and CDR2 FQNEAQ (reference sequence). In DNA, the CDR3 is TGTGCCAGCAGGTTGACTACCTATGGCTACACCTTC. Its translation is CASRLTTYGYTF.

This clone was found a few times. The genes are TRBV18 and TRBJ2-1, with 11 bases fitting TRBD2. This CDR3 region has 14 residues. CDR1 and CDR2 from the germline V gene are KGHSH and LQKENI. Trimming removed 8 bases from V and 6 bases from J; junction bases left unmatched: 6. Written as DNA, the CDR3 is TGTGCCAGCGGGCTAGCGGGAGGAGGCAATGAGCAGTTCTTC. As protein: CASGLAGGGNEQFF.

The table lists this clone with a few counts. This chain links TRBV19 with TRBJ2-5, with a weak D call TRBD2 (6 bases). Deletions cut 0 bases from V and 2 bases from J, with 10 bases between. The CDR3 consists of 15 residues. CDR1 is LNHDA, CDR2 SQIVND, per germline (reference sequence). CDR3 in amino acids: CASSIERAGQETQYF. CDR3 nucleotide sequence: TGTGCCAGTAGTATAGAACGGGCGGGGCAAGAGACCCAGTACTTC.

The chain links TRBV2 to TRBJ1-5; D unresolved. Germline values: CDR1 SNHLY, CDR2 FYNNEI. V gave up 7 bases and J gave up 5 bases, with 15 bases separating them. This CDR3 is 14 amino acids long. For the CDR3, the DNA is TGTGCCAGCACCCCCAGGAGGGAAGATCAGCCCCAGCATTTT. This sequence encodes CASTPRREDQPQHF. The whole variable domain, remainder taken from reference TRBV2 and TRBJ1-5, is EPEVTQTPSHQVTQMGQEVILRCVPISNHLYFYWYRQILGQKVEFLVSFYNNEISEKSEIFDDQFSVERPDGSNFTLKIRSTKLEDSAMYFCASTPRREDQPQHFGDGTRLSIL.

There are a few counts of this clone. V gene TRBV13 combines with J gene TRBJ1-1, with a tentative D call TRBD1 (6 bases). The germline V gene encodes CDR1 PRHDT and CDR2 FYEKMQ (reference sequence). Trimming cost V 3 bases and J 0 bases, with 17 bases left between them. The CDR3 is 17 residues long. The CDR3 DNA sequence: TGTGCCAGCAGCTTGGGCGCCCCAGGGGCAGTGAACACTGAAGCTTTCTTT. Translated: CASSLGAPGAVNTEAFF.

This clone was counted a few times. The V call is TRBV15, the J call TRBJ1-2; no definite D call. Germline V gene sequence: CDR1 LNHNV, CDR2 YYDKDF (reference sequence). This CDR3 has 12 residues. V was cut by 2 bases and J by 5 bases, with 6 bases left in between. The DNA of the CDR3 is TGTGCCACCAGCAGACCGGGATATGGCTACACCTTC. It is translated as CATSRPGYGYTF.

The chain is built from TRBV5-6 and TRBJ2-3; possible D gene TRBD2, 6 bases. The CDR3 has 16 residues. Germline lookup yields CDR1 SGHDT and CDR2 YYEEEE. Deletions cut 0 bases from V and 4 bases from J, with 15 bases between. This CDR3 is CASSLAFSRGSDTQYF. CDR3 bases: TGTGCCAGCAGCTTGGCTTTCTCCCGGGGGTCAGATACGCAGTATTTT.